The 13 T cell receptor beta chains below all came from one sample that was sequenced in a study of blood T cells in healthy people across ages. A J-beta primer mix and a sample-barcoded 5' primer were used in a second PCR of about 7 to 12 cycles. Each CDR3 protein gets one entry after TCRdb re-called the 5' RACE reads with MiXCR. The sample comprises about 780,000 distinct CDR3 sequences, about half of which are singletons, and approximately 18% rests with the top ten. Sequencing was done on a sample of blood. The receptors shown here come from a man older than 75 in good health.

This clonotype has at least ten counts. The genes are TRBV15 and TRBJ2-7; perhaps D is TRBD1 or TRBD2 (5 bases each). Trimming removed 0 bases at V and 2 bases at J, with 8 bases between. Per the germline V gene, CDR1 is LNHNV and CDR2 is YYDKDF (reference sequence). The CDR3 has 14 amino acids. CDR3 DNA: TGTGCCACCAGCAGAGAGAGGGGCCCCTACGAGCAGTACTTC. Translated, it gives CATSRERGPYEQYF.

The J gene is TRBJ1-2, the V gene TRBV3-1; D remains ambiguous. The CDR3 has 12 residues. The germline V gene has CDR1 LGHDT and CDR2 YNNKEL (reference sequence). Trimming shortened V by 4 bases and J by 7 bases, and 10 bases separated the two germline ends. As DNA, the CDR3 is TGTGCCAGCAGCCCTTCTTTAGGTGGCTACACCTTC. Residues: CASSPSLGGYTF.

This chain links TRBV18 with TRBJ2-7, with TRBD2 matching over 13 bases. Germline values: CDR1 KGHSH, CDR2 LQKENI. J was trimmed by 4 bases and V by 6 bases; bases with no gene match: 12. The CDR3 runs to 17 residues. CDR3 region: CASSDHETSGRLYEQYF. CDR3 in DNA: TGTGCCAGCTCCGACCACGAGACTAGCGGGAGGTTATACGAGCAGTACTTC. Supplemented by reference TRBV18 and TRBJ2-7, the full variable domain reads NAGVMQNPRHLVRRRGQEARLRCSPMKGHSHVYWYRQLPEEGLKFMVYLQKENIIDESGMPKERFSAEFPKEGPSILRIQQVVRGDSAAYFCASSDHETSGRLYEQYFGPGTRLTVT.

This sequence joins TRBV7-8 and TRBJ2-1; 7 bases align to TRBD1. Germline V gene sequence: CDR1 SGHVS, CDR2 FQNEAQ. V was pared by 1 base and J by 7 bases, with 19 bases of the junction left unmatched. The CDR3 loop spans 19 amino acids. CDR3 region: CASSLGAKTGTANPNEQFF. CDR3 nucleotide sequence: TGTGCCAGCAGCTTAGGCGCAAAAACCGGGACAGCAAACCCAAATGAGCAGTTCTTC.

The DNA for the CDR3 is TGCGCCAGCAGTGAACCCGGACAGAACTACGAGCAGTACTTC. Translating gives CASSEPGQNYEQYF. The chain couples TRBV10-1 to TRBJ2-4, with a possible D match to TRBD1 (6 bases). The end of the DNA is better explained by TRBJ2-7, so the J call may be wrong. The germline V gene encodes CDR1 WNHNN and CDR2 SYGVQD (reference sequence). The CDR3 sequence is 14 residues long.

A few counts support this clonotype. This chain connects TRBV20-1 to TRBJ1-5; a weak D match, TRBD1 (5 bases). The CDR3 contains 14 residues. Between the trimmed V and J ends, which lost 3 bases and 2 bases, there was a span of 11 bases. Germline V gene sequence: CDR1 DFQATT, CDR2 SNEGSKA (reference sequence). The CDR3 DNA reads TGCAGTGCTAGTGTGGTAGGGGGCAATCAGCCCCAGCATTTT. Protein product: CSASVVGGNQPQHF.

This clonotype was seen only a few times. The V gene is TRBV2, the J gene TRBJ1-2; D is possibly TRBD1 (5 bases). The CDR3 is made up of 13 amino acids. Germline CDR1 is SNHLY and CDR2 is FYNNEI. The V gene lost 6 bases and the J gene lost 8 bases, with 16 bases spanning the gap. The CDR3 sequence: CASSETREFGYTF. CDR3 coding DNA: TGTGCCAGCAGCGAGACCAGGGAGTTCGGCTACACCTTC.

There are a few counts of this clonotype. J is TRBJ2-7 and V is TRBV6-5; 9 bases line up with TRBD2. J was trimmed by 4 bases and V by 4 bases; bases with no gene match: 5. Germline CDR1 MNHEY, CDR2 SVGAGI. The CDR3 runs 14 residues. In nucleotides, the CDR3 is TGTGCCAGCAGTTTGACTAGCGGACTTTACGAGCAGTACTTC. This gives the protein CASSLTSGLYEQYF.

The chain combines TRBV27 with TRBJ2-1; TRBD1 agrees at 7 bases. The end of the DNA fits TRBJ2-7 better, so the J call may be wrong. Germline assignment: CDR1 MNHEY and CDR2 SMNVEV (reference sequence). The CDR3 is 14 amino acids. CDR3: CASSQTTGFGEQYF. The CDR3 bases are TGTGCCAGCAGTCAGACGACAGGGTTTGGCGAGCAGTACTTC.

The CDR3 region has the DNA TGTGCCATTTCTCGCACGGGGCGGGCTTTTGGGGGAGGGCAGTTCTTC. It encodes CAISRTGRAFGGGQFF. The chain employs TRBV28 and TRBJ2-1; tentative D call: TRBD2 (6 bases). The germline gives CDR1 MDHEN, CDR2 SYDVKM. The CDR3 extends over 16 amino acids. The V gene lost 10 bases and the J gene lost 12 bases, with 31 bases spanning the gap.

The chain recombines TRBV20-1 with TRBJ2-7; tentatively, D is TRBD1 or TRBD2 (6 bases each). V shed 5 bases and J shed 2 bases, with 19 bases lying between them. This CDR3 is built from 15 residues. CDR1 DFQATT and CDR2 SNEGSKA come from the germline V gene (reference sequence). CDR3: CSAGKGGRTTYEQYF. The CDR3 coding sequence is TGCAGTGCTGGTAAAGGGGGGCGTACAACCTACGAGCAGTACTTC.

The sample holds a few counts of this clonotype. The chain uses TRBV12-3 or TRBV12-4 and TRBJ1-2, with TRBD1 as a possible D gene (6 bases). The CDR3 has 15 amino acids. Trimming took off 0 bases at V and 2 bases at J, with 10 bases between the two ends. CDR3: CASSLAGGANYGYTF. CDR3 nucleotides: TGTGCCAGCAGTTTAGCCGGGGGGGCGAACTATGGCTACACCTTC.

CDR3 bases: TGTGCCAGCACGTCCGGGGCGGGAAACGAGCAGTACTTC. It translates to CASTSGAGNEQYF. This chain links TRBV18 with TRBJ2-5, with D possibly TRBD2 on 6 matching bases. The end of the DNA is better explained by TRBJ2-7, so the J call may be wrong. CDR1 and CDR2 from the germline V gene are KGHSH and LQKENI. This CDR3 has 13 amino acids.